This TCR beta chain was obtained from a study of blood T cell repertoires in COVID-19. Sequenced by immunoSEQ multiplex PCR; TCRdb stores in-frame clones only, minus some. This table holds roughly 150,000 clones, 80% found once. This receptor was identified in a man aged 55 to 70 with acute or convalescent COVID-19. Sequenced material: peripheral blood.

The CDR3 DNA reads as TGTGCCAGCAGCGTAGCTGCAGGGAACACTGAAGCTTTCTTT. Amino acids: CASSVAAGNTEAFF. V usage is TRBV9 and J usage is TRBJ1-1; D gene uncertain. The V end was cut by 0 bases, the J end by 1 base, with 7 bases between. CDR3 length: 14 amino acids. CDR1 SGDLS and CDR2 YYNGEE come from the germline V gene.